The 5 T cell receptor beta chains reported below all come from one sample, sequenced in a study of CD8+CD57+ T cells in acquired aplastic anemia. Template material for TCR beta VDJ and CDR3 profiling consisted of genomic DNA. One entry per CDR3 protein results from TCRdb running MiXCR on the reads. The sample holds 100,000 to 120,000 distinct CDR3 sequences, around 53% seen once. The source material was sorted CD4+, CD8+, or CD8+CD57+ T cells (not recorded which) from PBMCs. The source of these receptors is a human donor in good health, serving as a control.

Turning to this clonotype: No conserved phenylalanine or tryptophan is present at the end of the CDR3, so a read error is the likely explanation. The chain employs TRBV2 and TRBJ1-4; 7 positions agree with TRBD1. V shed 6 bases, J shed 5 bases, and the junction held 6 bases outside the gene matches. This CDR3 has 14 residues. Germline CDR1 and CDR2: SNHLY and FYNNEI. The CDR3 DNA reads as TGTGCCAGCAGGTTGACAGGGATGAATGAAAAACTGTTTTCT. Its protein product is CASRLTGMNEKLFS.

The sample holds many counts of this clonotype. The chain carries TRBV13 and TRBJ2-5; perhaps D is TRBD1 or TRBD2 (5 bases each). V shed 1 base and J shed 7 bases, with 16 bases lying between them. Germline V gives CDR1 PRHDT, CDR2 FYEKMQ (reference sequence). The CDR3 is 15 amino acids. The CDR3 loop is CASSLEGTEDGTQYF. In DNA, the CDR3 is TGTGCCAGCAGCTTAGAGGGGACCGAGGATGGGACCCAGTACTTC.

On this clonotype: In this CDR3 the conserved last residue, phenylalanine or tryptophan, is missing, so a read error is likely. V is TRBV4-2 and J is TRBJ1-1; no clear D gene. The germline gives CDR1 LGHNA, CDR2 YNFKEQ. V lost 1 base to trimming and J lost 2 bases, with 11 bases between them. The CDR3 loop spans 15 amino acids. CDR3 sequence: CASSQGPSGNTEAFL. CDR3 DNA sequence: TGTGCCAGCAGCCAAGGGCCCTCGGGTAACACTGAAGCTTTCCTT.

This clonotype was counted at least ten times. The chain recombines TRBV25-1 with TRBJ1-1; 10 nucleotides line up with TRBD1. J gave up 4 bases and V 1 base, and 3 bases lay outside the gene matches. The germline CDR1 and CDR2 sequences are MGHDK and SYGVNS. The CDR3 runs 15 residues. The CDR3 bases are TGTGCCAGCAGTGAATGGACAGGGGGTAGCACTGAAGCTTTCTTT. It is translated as CASSEWTGGSTEAFF.

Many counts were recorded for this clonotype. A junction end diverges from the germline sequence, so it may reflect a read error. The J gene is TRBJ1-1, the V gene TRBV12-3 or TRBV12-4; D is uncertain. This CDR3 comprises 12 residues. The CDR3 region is CASSLWNIEAFF. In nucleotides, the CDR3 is TGTGCCAGCAGTTTATGGAACATTGAAGCTTTCTTT.